This TCR beta chain was recorded in a study of regulatory T cells in long-lasting Graves disease. Regarding the study as a whole: Clonotypes that were public and shared totalled approximately 3,000 in persistent patients versus about 1,000 in new patients.

Both iRepertoire HTBI primers and Arm-PCR of CDR3 regions were used to build the TCR beta libraries. TCRdb reprocessed the multiplex PCR reads with MiXCR, giving one entry per CDR3 protein. The sample lists 410,000 or so distinct CDR3 sequences, about 16% occurring once. The CDR3 length is 12 residues. Trimming stripped 5 bases from V and 8 bases from J, with 12 bases between. In the case of this clonotype: Its antigen remains unidentified.

Time point given: newly diagnosed GD, antithyroid drugs for less than 3 months. RNA extracted from PBMCs served as the sequencing template. The sample was also linked to a second study, of T cells in Graves' hyperthyroidism and ophthalmopathy. From that paper: Hyperthyroidism in the patients, aged 18 to 65, was newly diagnosed and under 2 months in duration. An initial round of RT-PCR targeting the TCR CDR3 relied on the HTBI primer set.

V gene TRBV12-3 or TRBV12-4 combines with J gene TRBJ1-2; D might be TRBD1 (5 bases). This TCR derives from a woman aged 30 to 39 with Graves disease. The sequences come from peripheral blood mononuclear cells (PBMCs), collected at new diagnosis, from a patient treated with antithyroid drugs. CDR3 loop: CASSPGSRGYTF. The DNA of the CDR3 is TGTGCCAGCAGTCCAGGGAGTCGAGGCTACACCTTC.